These 23 T cell receptor beta chains were all obtained from the same sample, sequenced in a study of shared clonotypes between healthy human individuals. TCRdb's copy holds only in-frame clones and misses some; the assay was immunoSEQ multiplex PCR. The data hold fewer than 100,000 clones, with 67% observed a single time. The sample comprised memory CD8+ T cells sorted from blood. Subset reported: CD45RO+ cells pooled with CCR7-negative TemRA cells. Receptors were obtained from a man younger than 40 in good health.

The chain employs TRBV5-6 and TRBJ2-7; D might be TRBD1 or TRBD2, each matching 6 bases. The germline V gene has CDR1 SGHDT and CDR2 YYEEEE. The CDR3 is 16 residues long. V was cut by 6 bases and J by 1 base, with 20 bases left in between. CDR3 nucleotides: TGTGCCAGCACCTCTAGTCCGGGGGCGCGGTCCTACGAGCAGTACTTC. Translation: CASTSSPGARSYEQYF.

This sequence joins TRBV25-1 and TRBJ1-2; tentatively, D is TRBD1 (5 bases). Germline values: CDR1 MGHDK, CDR2 SYGVNS. The CDR3 spans 12 residues. Deletions cut 8 bases from V and 6 bases from J, with 13 bases between. CDR3 in amino acids: CASGGGMDGYTF. In nucleotides, the CDR3 is TGTGCCAGCGGTGGGGGGATGGATGGCTACACCTTC.

This clone was counted between two and nine times. This rearrangement joins TRBV28 to TRBJ2-7; D call uncertain. The germline V and J ends were trimmed by 10 bases and 4 bases, with 14 bases remaining between them. Germline assignment: CDR1 MDHEN and CDR2 SYDVKM. The CDR3 consists of 12 residues. The CDR3 coding sequence is TGTGCCACCCGATCCCTCTATTACGAGCAGTACTTC. Translating gives CATRSLYYEQYF.

This clone was found a few times. CDR3 coding DNA: TGTGCCAGCAGTTCTATCCCAGGGCTCATGAACACTGAAGCTTTCTTT. Amino acid sequence: CASSSIPGLMNTEAFF. V is TRBV28 and J is TRBJ1-1, with TRBD1 as a possible D gene (5 bases). The germline CDR1 and CDR2 sequences are MDHEN and SYDVKM. V lost 4 bases, J lost 0 bases, and 15 bases lay in between. This CDR3 is 16 amino acids long.

The chain carries TRBV6-4 and TRBJ2-1, with 7 nucleotides matching TRBD2. V lost 5 bases to trimming and J lost 10 bases; unmatched junction nucleotides: 8. The CDR3 has 13 amino acids. Germline V gives CDR1 MRHNA, CDR2 SNTAGT. The CDR3 nucleotides read TGTGCCAGCAGTAACCACGAGCGGGGCGAGCAGTTCTTC. Its translation: CASSNHERGEQFF.

The V and J genes are TRBV5-1 and TRBJ2-5; D gene uncertain. The V end lost 0 bases, the J end lost 4 bases, and 10 bases lay between the germline ends. There are 14 residues in the CDR3. Germline V gene sequence: CDR1 SGHRS, CDR2 YFSETQ. DNA for the CDR3: TGCGCCAGCAGCTTGGGGCAGGCGAGAGAGACCCAGTACTTC. It translates to CASSLGQARETQYF. Complete variable domain (other parts from reference TRBV5-1 and TRBJ2-5): KAGVTQTPRYLIKTRGQQVTLSCSPISGHRSVSWYQQTPGQGLQFLFEYFSETQRNKGNFPGRFSGRQFSNSRSEMNVSTLELGDSALYLCASSLGQARETQYFGPGTRLLVL.

This chain joins TRBV15 and TRBJ1-4; the D is unclear. The length of the CDR3 is 15 residues. Trimming cost V 6 bases and J 5 bases, with 16 bases left between them. Germline V gene sequence: CDR1 LNHNV, CDR2 YYDKDF (reference sequence). The CDR3 DNA sequence: TGTGCCACCAGTCCTCCGGGAAATGGAAATGAAAAACTGTTTTTT. It yields the protein CATSPPGNGNEKLFF.

This sequence joins TRBV2 and TRBJ2-1; possibly TRBD1 or TRBD2 for D (5 bases each). In germline, CDR1 is SNHLY, CDR2 FYNNEI. The CDR3 loop spans 12 amino acids. Trimming shortened V by 3 bases and J by 8 bases, and 8 bases separated the two germline ends. As DNA, the CDR3 is TGTGCCAGCAGTGACTTGGGGGATGAGCAGTTCTTC. Translation: CASSDLGDEQFF.

The V call is TRBV4-1, the J call TRBJ2-5; D tentatively fits TRBD1 or TRBD2 (5 bases each). Germline V lookup: CDR1 MGHRA, CDR2 YSYEKL. Between the trimmed V and J ends, which lost 1 base and 6 bases, there was a span of 18 bases. The CDR3 covers 16 residues. CDR3 protein: CASSQGGVVSVQTQYF. The DNA for the CDR3 is TGCGCCAGCAGCCAAGGAGGGGTTGTAAGTGTGCAGACCCAGTACTTC.

The rearrangement links TRBV7-8 to TRBJ2-7, with D maybe TRBD2 (5 bases). V was trimmed by 3 bases and J by 2 bases, leaving 11 bases between them. The CDR3 spans 14 residues. From germline, CDR1 is SGHVS and CDR2 FQNEAQ. CDR3 DNA: TGTGCCAGCAGCTTGGGGAGAATCGCCTACGAGCAGTACTTC. This gives the protein CASSLGRIAYEQYF.

This clone was counted a few times. V usage is TRBV4-1 and J usage is TRBJ2-2; 13 positions match TRBD2. CDR3 length: 19 amino acids. Germline CDR1 is MGHRA and CDR2 is YSYEKL. Trimming removed 0 bases from V and 6 bases from J; junction bases left unmatched: 10. This CDR3 is CASSQEPLGLAGEAGELFF. The CDR3 DNA reads TGCGCCAGCAGCCAAGAACCTTTAGGACTAGCGGGAGAGGCCGGGGAGCTGTTTTTT.

The chain uses TRBV27 and TRBJ1-5, with a weak D call TRBD1 (6 bases). Trimming stripped 3 bases from V and 4 bases from J, with 10 bases between. The CDR3 has 14 residues. CDR1 is MNHEY and CDR2 is SMNVEV in the germline V gene (reference sequence). The CDR3 sequence: CASSFGTPNQPQHF. As DNA, the CDR3 is TGTGCCAGCAGTTTCGGGACACCGAATCAGCCCCAGCATTTT.

This clone was seen a handful of times. Other nucleotide sequences in the sample specify the same CDR3. The V gene is TRBV27, the J gene TRBJ2-7, with D perhaps matching TRBD2 (6 bases). CDR1 MNHEY and CDR2 SMNVEV come from the germline V gene (reference sequence). V lost 2 bases, J lost 0 bases, and 11 bases lay in between. The CDR3 consists of 15 residues. CDR3 nucleotide sequence: TGTGCCAGCAGTTTAGGTGCTAGCGACTCCTACGAGCAGTACTTC. This translates into CASSLGASDSYEQYF.

The chain employs TRBV30 and TRBJ2-7; TRBD2 is a possible D gene (6 bases). Germline V lookup: CDR1 GTSNPN, CDR2 SVGIG (reference sequence). This CDR3 has 13 residues. V lost 5 bases to trimming and J lost 3 bases, with 14 bases between them. The CDR3 DNA follows: TGTGCCTGGGCCGGGGGAGCGGGCTACGAGCAGTACTTC. Protein: CAWAGGAGYEQYF.

Of note for this clone: This sample also contains other DNA sequences that code for the same CDR3. V gene TRBV28 combines with J gene TRBJ2-7; unclear D gene. CDR3 size: 14 residues. The V end lost 1 base, the J end lost 4 bases, and 11 bases lay between the germline ends. CDR1 is MDHEN and CDR2 is SYDVKM in the germline V gene. The CDR3 coding sequence is TGTGCCAGCAGTTTATCCGCAGGCGGATACGAGCAGTACTTC. Protein product: CASSLSAGGYEQYF.

The chain combines TRBV25-1 with TRBJ2-7; D is ambiguous. V was shortened by 2 bases and J by 8 bases, with 7 bases between the two germline ends. Germline values: CDR1 MGHDK, CDR2 SYGVNS. The CDR3 loop spans 11 amino acids. CDR3 amino acids: CASSEGAKQYF. Written as DNA, the CDR3 is TGTGCCAGCAGTGAAGGAGCTAAGCAGTACTTC.

The V call is TRBV2, the J call TRBJ2-5, with D maybe TRBD1 (6 bases). Germline V gene data show CDR1 as SNHLY and CDR2 as FYNNEI. V was trimmed by 6 bases and J by 3 bases, leaving 26 bases between them. This CDR3 is 18 amino acids long. CDR3 amino acids: CASRPPDLLNRVEETQYF. The CDR3 coding sequence is TGTGCCAGCAGGCCACCAGACCTATTAAACAGGGTAGAAGAGACCCAGTACTTC.

The V gene is TRBV6-1, the J gene TRBJ1-2, with no clear D. The ends were cut back, 5 bases at V and 4 bases at J, with 8 bases in the middle. The CDR3 contains 12 residues. CDR1 MNHNS and CDR2 SASEGT come from the germline V gene. The CDR3 reads CASSTSAYGYTF. The CDR3 DNA follows: TGTGCCAGCAGTACATCAGCCTATGGCTACACCTTC.

To note about this clone: The sample holds other DNA sequences that translate to the same CDR3. This sequence joins TRBV4-1 and TRBJ1-2; D is possibly TRBD1 (5 bases). Trimming cost V 2 bases and J 4 bases, with 14 bases left between them. From germline, CDR1 is MGHRA and CDR2 YSYEKL. The CDR3 has 15 residues. The CDR3 protein is CASSQTQGGGYGYTF. As DNA, the CDR3 is TGCGCCAGCAGCCAAACCCAGGGCGGAGGCTATGGCTACACCTTC.

The CDR3 nucleotides read TGTGCCAGCGGTATGAATTACGAGCAGTACTTC. Its protein product is CASGMNYEQYF. The chain uses TRBV28 and TRBJ2-7; D gene uncertain. This CDR3 region has 11 residues. The germline V gene has CDR1 MDHEN and CDR2 SYDVKM. V dropped 8 bases and J dropped 4 bases, with 9 bases sitting between them.

This clone was observed many times. Other DNA sequences from this sample encode an identical CDR3 as well. The chain combines TRBV7-3 with TRBJ2-7; D gene uncertain. V was clipped by 5 bases and J by 7 bases, with 15 bases between them. The CDR3 spans 13 residues. Germline-derived CDR1 and CDR2 are SGHTA and FQGTGA. The CDR3: CASSPTPPGEQYF. The CDR3 region has the DNA TGTGCCAGCAGCCCAACACCCCCCGGGGAGCAGTACTTC.

The CDR3: CATSRVEDRGRETQYF. The CDR3 bases are TGTGCCACCAGCAGAGTGGAGGACAGGGGGCGAGAGACCCAGTACTTC. The rearrangement joins TRBV15 to TRBJ2-5, with 11 nucleotides matching TRBD1. The germline CDR1 and CDR2 sequences are LNHNV and YYDKDF (reference sequence). After removal of 1 base from V and 4 bases from J, the junction contained 5 bases not matched to a gene. This CDR3 comprises 16 residues.

The chain employs TRBV5-6 and TRBJ2-5; D gene unclear. The CDR3 loop spans 13 amino acids. Germline V CDR1 and CDR2: SGHDT, YYEEEE. V lost 3 bases, J lost 5 bases, and 11 bases lay in between. The CDR3 protein is CASSWGLWETQYF. The CDR3 nucleotides read TGTGCCAGCAGCTGGGGTTTGTGGGAGACCCAGTACTTC.